These T cell receptor beta chains were read from a single sample in a study of technical replicates of blood from a handful of donors. Sequencing was performed with immunoSEQ multiplex PCR; in TCRdb, only in-frame clones are kept and a portion is missing. Among roughly 15,000 clones listed, roughly 86% were seen once. Sequencing input: PBMCs. All receptors derive from a human donor in good health. CDR3s include the opening cysteine and the closing phenylalanine or tryptophan. A D gene is named only where the DNA matches it firmly. Some rows have no size entry. The others give once, few or many, or a class for an expanded clone.

size: once
D: .
V: TRBV29-1
J: TRBJ1-1
DNA: TGCAGCGTTGAGAGCCTAGGGAGGACTGAAGCTTTCTTT
CDR3: CSVESLGRTEAFF

size: .
D: .
V: TRBV27
J: TRBJ2-7
DNA: TGTGCCAGCAGCCACAACCACGAGCAGTACTTC
CDR3: CASSHNHEQYF

size: .
D: .
V: TRBV7-2
J: TRBJ2-3
DNA: TGTGCCAGCAGCTTACTCCAGGGGAATCCTAGCACAGATACGCAGTATTTT
CDR3: CASSLLQGNPSTDTQYF

size: .
D: TRBD2
V: TRBV7-9
J: TRBJ2-1
DNA: TGTGCCAGCAGCCCCGGGGGGGGAGTTGAGCAGTTCTTC
CDR3: CASSPGGGVEQFF

size: .
D: TRBD2
V: TRBV30
J: TRBJ2-7
DNA: TGTGCCTGGAGTGTCGGACTAGAACCCTACGAGCAGTACTTC
CDR3: CAWSVGLEPYEQYF

size: .
D: .
V: TRBV5-1
J: TRBJ1-1
DNA: TGCGCCAGCAGCTTGGCGGGGGGTTACACTGAAGCTTTCTTT
CDR3: CASSLAGGYTEAFF

size: .
D: .
V: TRBV6-5
J: TRBJ1-5
DNA: TGTGCCAGCAGTGAAGTGGGGAGCCGGGGGCCCCAGCATTTT
CDR3: CASSEVGSRGPQHF

size: once
D: .
V: TRBV19
J: TRBJ2-1
DNA: TGTGCCAGTAGGCCCCTCGTGCAGGGGAAAGATGAGCAGTTCTTC
CDR3: CASRPLVQGKDEQFF

size: once
D: TRBD2
V: TRBV7-9
J: TRBJ2-1
DNA: TGTGCCAGCAGCCCGACCGGACTAGCGGGGCCCAATGAGCAGTTCTTC
CDR3: CASSPTGLAGPNEQFF

size: .
D: TRBD2
V: TRBV6-5
J: TRBJ2-7
DNA: TGTGCCAGCAGCTCTAGACTAGCGGGGTCCTACGAGCAGTACTTC
CDR3: CASSSRLAGSYEQYF

size: .
D: TRBD2
V: TRBV7-3
J: TRBJ2-1
DNA: TGTGCCAGCAGCTCACGGCGGGAGGGTTACAATGAGCAGTTCTTC
CDR3: CASSSRREGYNEQFF

size: .
D: .
V: TRBV11-2
J: TRBJ2-1
DNA: TGTGCCAGCAGCCGGTCGGAGGGCTCCTACAATGAGCAGTTCTTC
CDR3: CASSRSEGSYNEQFF

size: .
D: .
V: TRBV5-1
J: TRBJ1-3
DNA: TGCGCCAGCAGCTTCGAGTCAGGGCCCTCCCGAAGAAACACCATATATTTT
CDR3: CASSFESGPSRRNTIYF

size: .
D: .
V: TRBV11-2
J: TRBJ2-5
DNA: TGTGCCAGCAGCTTAAATCAGGGGTTTCCGGTCCAAGAGACCCAGTACTTC
CDR3: CASSLNQGFPVQETQYF

size: .
D: TRBD2
V: TRBV7-3
J: TRBJ2-7
DNA: TGTGCCAGCAGCTTAACGTCCGCGGGAGGACAGTACGAGCAGTACTTC
CDR3: CASSLTSAGGQYEQYF

size: .
D: .
V: TRBV28
J: TRBJ1-2
DNA: TGTGCCAGCAGTGCCAACCCACAGTCTCACACCTTC
CDR3: CASSANPQSHTF

size: .
D: .
V: TRBV6-1
J: TRBJ1-5
DNA: TGTGCCAGCAGTGAAGCGACCTGGGGGGAGCCCCAGCATTTT
CDR3: CASSEATWGEPQHF

size: .
D: .
V: TRBV5-6
J: TRBJ1-2
DNA: TGTGCCAGCAGCTTGGATTGGAGAGGCTACACCTTC
CDR3: CASSLDWRGYTF

size: .
D: .
V: TRBV6-1
J: TRBJ1-5
DNA: TGTGCCAGCAATGACCAGGGATGGGATCAGCCCCAGCATTTT
CDR3: CASNDQGWDQPQHF

size: once
D: TRBD2
V: TRBV2
J: TRBJ2-5
DNA: TGTGCCAGCAGTGGCTATGGGGGGAGGGGCCAAGAGACCCAGTACTTC
CDR3: CASSGYGGRGQETQYF

size: .
D: TRBD2
V: TRBV7-9
J: TRBJ2-3
DNA: TGTGCCAGCAGCCCCTTGGGTCAAGCGGGAGAAGATACGCAGTATTTT
CDR3: CASSPLGQAGEDTQYF

size: once
D: TRBD1
V: TRBV7-2
J: TRBJ1-5
DNA: TGTGCCAGCAGCTTACAGGGGGATCAGCCCCAGCATTTT
CDR3: CASSLQGDQPQHF

size: .
D: .
V: TRBV20-1
J: TRBJ2-5
DNA: TGCAGTGCTGAGCAAGAGACCCAGTACTTC
CDR3: CSAEQETQYF

size: .
D: .
V: TRBV27
J: TRBJ1-6
DNA: TGTGCCAGCAGGGGGTTAGGGACTTATAATTCACCCCTCCACTTT
CDR3: CASRGLGTYNSPLHF

size: .
D: .
V: TRBV27
J: TRBJ1-2
DNA: TGTGCCAGCAGCTTCGACGGTAGCAACTATGGCTACACCTTC
CDR3: CASSFDGSNYGYTF

size: .
D: .
V: TRBV7-2
J: TRBJ1-4
DNA: TGTGCCAGCAGCGCCGCGGCGGGGATTAATGAAAAACTGTTTTTT
CDR3: CASSAAAGINEKLFF

size: .
D: TRBD1
V: TRBV6-1
J: TRBJ2-5
DNA: TGTGCCAGCAGTGATAGACAGGGGGCTGGGAAAGAGACCCAGTACTTC
CDR3: CASSDRQGAGKETQYF

size: .
D: .
V: TRBV7-9
J: TRBJ1-1
DNA: TGTGCCAGCAGCTTAAATCGGGTTTCTGGCCGGGGAAACACTGAAGCTTTCTTT
CDR3: CASSLNRVSGRGNTEAFF

size: .
D: .
V: TRBV9
J: TRBJ2-5
DNA: TGTGCCAGCAGCGGTCAGGCCTACCAAGAGACCCAGTACTTC
CDR3: CASSGQAYQETQYF

size: .
D: .
V: TRBV7-9
J: TRBJ2-1
DNA: TGTGCCAGCATCGGCCTTGTCGGGATAATTGGGAATGAGCAGTTCTTC
CDR3: CASIGLVGIIGNEQFF

size: .
D: .
V: TRBV7-6
J: TRBJ2-5
DNA: TGTGCCAGCAGCTTAATGAACAGGGCCAATCGGGAGACCCAGTACTTC
CDR3: CASSLMNRANRETQYF

size: .
D: .
V: TRBV5-1
J: TRBJ1-4
DNA: TGCGCCAGCAGCCTCCGGACAGCGAATGAAAAACTGTTTTTT
CDR3: CASSLRTANEKLFF

size: .
D: .
V: TRBV2
J: TRBJ2-3
DNA: TGTGCCAGCAGTTTTGGCGGGATGAGCACAGATACGCAGTATTTT
CDR3: CASSFGGMSTDTQYF

size: .
D: .
V: TRBV21-1
J: TRBJ1-1
DNA: TGTGCCAGCAGCAAGGGGGGGATCGGCACTGAAGCTTTCTTT
CDR3: CASSKGGIGTEAFF

size: once
D: TRBD1
V: TRBV19
J: TRBJ1-2
DNA: TGTGCCAGTAGTACCCGGACAGGGGTGAGCTATGGCTACACCTTC
CDR3: CASSTRTGVSYGYTF

size: few
D: .
V: TRBV10-1
J: TRBJ2-7
DNA: TGCGCCAGCAGTGACCCCCCAGGGTACGAGCAGTACTTC
CDR3: CASSDPPGYEQYF

size: .
D: .
V: TRBV11-2
J: TRBJ2-3
DNA: TGTGCCAGCAGTTTCCTTCCAGGGGCGCAGGGAGATACGCAGTATTTT
CDR3: CASSFLPGAQGDTQYF

size: .
D: TRBD2
V: TRBV10-3
J: TRBJ2-1
DNA: TGTGCCATCAGACAACTTTCCGGGACTAGCGGGAGGTGGGCCGGTGATGAGCAGTTCTTC
CDR3: CAIRQLSGTSGRWAGDEQFF

size: .
D: .
V: TRBV7-9
J: TRBJ2-2
DNA: TGTGCCAGCAGCTTAGCCCGGGTTACCGGGGAGCTGTTTTTT
CDR3: CASSLARVTGELFF

size: .
D: TRBD1
V: TRBV28
J: TRBJ1-5
DNA: TGTGCCAGCAGCCCGGCAGGGGGCTTACGGAGACAGCCCCAGCATTTT
CDR3: CASSPAGGLRRQPQHF

size: .
D: TRBD1
V: TRBV6-1
J: TRBJ2-1
DNA: TGTGCCAGCAGTGAGAGGGGGCTGAGGCAGTTCTTC
CDR3: CASSERGLRQFF

size: .
D: .
V: TRBV19
J: TRBJ1-5
DNA: TGTGCCAGTAGTATAGACCCGCTGAGCGGACCCCAGCATTTT
CDR3: CASSIDPLSGPQHF

size: .
D: TRBD2
V: TRBV27
J: TRBJ2-3
DNA: TGTGCCAGCAGCCACCGGGGTGCGGGAGTGGGTCTCACAGATACGCAGTATTTT
CDR3: CASSHRGAGVGLTDTQYF

size: .
D: TRBD1
V: TRBV7-8
J: TRBJ1-4
DNA: TGTGCCAGCAGCTTAGCCGGGACAGGGCTTAGTAAACTGTTTTTT
CDR3: CASSLAGTGLSKLFF

size: .
D: .
V: TRBV6-1
J: TRBJ2-7
DNA: TGTGCCACCAACCGGGACAAGGTCTACGAGCAGTACTTC
CDR3: CATNRDKVYEQYF

size: .
D: .
V: TRBV25-1
J: TRBJ1-1
DNA: TGTGCCAGCTCAAGCAGCCCGGGTACGGACACTGAAGCTTTCTTT
CDR3: CASSSSPGTDTEAFF

size: .
D: .
V: TRBV29-1
J: TRBJ2-5
DNA: TGCAGCGTTGAAGGGGAGACCCGGACCCAGTACTTC
CDR3: CSVEGETRTQYF

size: .
D: .
V: TRBV27
J: TRBJ2-2
DNA: TGTGCCAGCAGTTTATCAGTGGGGGGTGTTGGTATCGGGGAGCTGTTTTTT
CDR3: CASSLSVGGVGIGELFF

size: .
D: .
V: TRBV19
J: TRBJ2-5
DNA: TGTGCCAGTAGTACGACAGAACAAGAGACCCAGTACTTC
CDR3: CASSTTEQETQYF

size: .
D: TRBD1
V: TRBV4-2
J: TRBJ1-3
DNA: TGTGCCAGCAGCCATGAAGGACAGGGGGCTGGAAACACCATATATTTT
CDR3: CASSHEGQGAGNTIYF